The rows below give T cell receptor beta chains drawn from one sample of a study of CD8+CD57+ T cells in acquired aplastic anemia. A single record per CDR3 protein comes from TCRdb applying MiXCR to the reads. The repertoire includes 62,000 or so distinct CDR3 sequences, 45% to 55% of them detected once, and about 8.9% sits in the top ten. The sequenced sample consisted of sorted CD4+, CD8+, or CD8+CD57+ T cells (not recorded which) from PBMCs. The receptors come from a human donor in good health, serving as a control. Both conserved end residues are part of each CDR3. A D gene is named only where the DNA matches it firmly. The size entry is marked missing in some rows and otherwise reads once, few, many or a size class.

j_call d_call v_call clone_size cdr3_nt cdr3_aa
TRBJ2-3 . TRBV24-1 . TGTGCCACCAGTGATTTCCCGGACTCATTCCCTTTGGCAGATACGCAGTATTTT CATSDFPDSFPLADTQYF
TRBJ2-1 . TRBV3-1 . TGTGCCAGCAGCCAACTAGCGACAAACAATGAGCAGTTCTTC CASSQLATNNEQFF
TRBJ2-3 TRBD2 TRBV7-3 . TGTGCCGGCAGCAACGCGGCTAGCGGACTTAGCACAGATACGCAGTATTTT CAGSNAASGLSTDTQYF
TRBJ1-3 . TRBV2 . TGTGCCAGCAGCAGGGGCAACTCTGGAAACACCATATATTTT CASSRGNSGNTIYF
TRBJ1-2 . TRBV20-1 many TGCAGTGCTAGCCCGGGGGCGACCATAGCTAACTATGGCTACACCTTC CSASPGATIANYGYTF
TRBJ1-1 . TRBV29-1 . TGCGGCGTTGAACTGGGAGATGCTTTCTTT CGVELGDAFF
TRBJ2-7 . TRBV10-1 many TGCGCCAGCAGTGATGGCGGGCCGAGCTACGAGCAGTACTTC CASSDGGPSYEQYF
TRBJ2-5 . TRBV19 . TGTGCCAGTAGTGATGTCGGCGCGCAAGAGACCCAGTACTTC CASSDVGAQETQYF
TRBJ2-3 TRBD2 TRBV19 many TGTGCCAGTAGTCTGGTAGCGGGCGATACGCAGTATTTT CASSLVAGDTQYF
TRBJ2-1 TRBD2 TRBV10-3 . TGTGCCATCAGTGCCCAAGCGGGGGCCATTTACAATGAGCAGTTCTTC CAISAQAGAIYNEQFF
TRBJ2-7 . TRBV9 many TGTGCCAGCAGCCCCCTGGGGGACATATCCTACGAGCAGTACTTC CASSPLGDISYEQYF
TRBJ1-3 TRBD1 TRBV10-3 . TGTGCCATCAGTGAGCGCACAGGGGCCACCATATATTTT CAISERTGATIYF
TRBJ1-2 . TRBV15 . TGTGCCACCAGCAGAGACGTGAACTATGGCTACACCTTC CATSRDVNYGYTF
TRBJ1-2 . TRBV29-1 . TGCAGCGACGCAAGAAGGAGGGACTATGGCTACACCTTC CSDARRRDYGYTF
TRBJ2-7 . TRBV19 medium-sized TGTGCCAGTAGTACCCCCCATGGATACGAGCAGTACTTC CASSTPHGYEQYF
TRBJ2-5 TRBD2 TRBV20-1 . TGCAGTGCCATAAGCGGGGACGGTTTGGAGACCCAGTACTTC CSAISGDGLETQYF
TRBJ2-5 TRBD2 TRBV10-3 . TGTGCCATCAGTGCGACTAGCAGCCAAGAGACCCAGTACTTC CAISATSSQETQYF
TRBJ1-5 . TRBV25-1 . TGTGCCAGCAGCGGGACGGACCATAGCAATCAGCCCCAGCATTTT CASSGTDHSNQPQHF
TRBJ1-6 . TRBV2 few TGTGCCAGCAGTGAAGGGGGGACGGGCAGTTCACCCCTCCACTTT CASSEGGTGSSPLHF
TRBJ2-7 TRBD1 TRBV7-9 few TGTGCCAGCAGGGGGACAGGGACGGTCTACGAGCAGTACTTC CASRGTGTVYEQYF
TRBJ2-3 TRBD2 TRBV7-3 . TGTGCCAGCAGCGCGATAGCGGGACACCCCCGAGATACGCAGTATTTT CASSAIAGHPRDTQYF
TRBJ1-1 . TRBV24-1 . TGTGCCACCAGTCCTGGGCAGGGACTGAACACTGAAGCTTTCTTT CATSPGQGLNTEAFF
TRBJ2-7 . TRBV3-1 many TGTGCCAGCAGCGATAGGGTCGGGCCCTTCTACGAGCAGTACTTC CASSDRVGPFYEQYF
TRBJ1-2 . TRBV10-3 . TGTGCCATCAGTGATCAGGAGAACTATGGCTACACCTTC CAISDQENYGYTF
TRBJ2-1 . TRBV27 many TGTGCCAGCAGCTATGGGACCGCCACCTTTGAGCAGTTCTTC CASSYGTATFEQFF
TRBJ2-7 . TRBV2 . TGTGCCAGCAGTGTACTTCATTACGAGCAGTACTTC CASSVLHYEQYF
TRBJ1-6 TRBD1 TRBV5-4 many TGTGCCAGCAGCATCAGGGGGGGTGGTTCACCCCTCCACTTT CASSIRGGGSPLHF
TRBJ1-1 TRBD1 TRBV7-8 . TGTGCCAGCAGCCGTGGGACAGGGGACACTGAAGCTCTCTTT CASSRGTGDTEALF
TRBJ2-5 TRBD1 TRBV10-2 many TGCGCCAGCCAAGGGACAGGCGAGAAGACCCAGTACTTC CASQGTGEKTQYF
TRBJ2-1 . TRBV11-3 many TGTGCCAGCAGCTCCTCGGTCCTAGGGTCCTCCTACAATGAGCAGTTCTTC CASSSSVLGSSYNEQFF
TRBJ1-2 TRBD1 TRBV19 . TGTGCCAGTAGTTCAGACAGGGGGAGGCATGGCTACACCTTC CASSSDRGRHGYTF
TRBJ1-5 TRBD1 TRBV4-2 . TGTGCCAGCAGCCAAGAAGGACAGGGGGGGATAGGGGTTAGCAATCAGCCCCAGCATTTT CASSQEGQGGIGVSNQPQHF
TRBJ2-7 . TRBV19 medium-sized TGTGCCAGTAGTATTGGTATGGTGGGGCGAGAGCAGTACTTC CASSIGMVGREQYF
TRBJ1-6 TRBD1 TRBV20-1 . TGCAGTGTCCCGCTACAGGGGGCTGGGAATTCACCCCTCCACTTT CSVPLQGAGNSPLHF
TRBJ2-1 . TRBV24-1 . TGTGCCACCAGTGATCCGGGATCACCGGGAGTGGAGCAGTTCTTC CATSDPGSPGVEQFF
TRBJ2-2 . TRBV4-3 many TGCGCCAGCAGCCGCAAGATCGGAGGGAAAGAAGGCACCGGGGAGCTGTTTTTT CASSRKIGGKEGTGELFF
TRBJ1-6 . TRBV15 . TGTGCCACCAGCAGAGAGAGCTCCTATAATTCACCCCTCCACTTT CATSRESSYNSPLHF
TRBJ2-1 . TRBV19 . TGTGCCAGTACCCCCGTACTAGCCGATTACAATGAGCAGTTCTTC CASTPVLADYNEQFF
TRBJ1-5 . TRBV29-1 . TGCAGCGTTCGCTCGGGGAGTAGACAGCCCCAGCATTTT CSVRSGSRQPQHF
TRBJ2-3 . TRBV5-6 many TGTGCCAGCAGCCCAAGAATAGCGGAGCGCACAGATACGCAGTATTTT CASSPRIAERTDTQYF
TRBJ2-7 TRBD1 TRBV29-1 . TGCAGCGCAAAATGGGACAGGCCCTACGAGCAGTACTTC CSAKWDRPYEQYF
TRBJ1-1 . TRBV19 medium-sized TGTGCCAGTAGTATAGGTTACGAAGCTTTCTTT CASSIGYEAFF
TRBJ2-7 . TRBV11-1 . TGTGCCAGCAGCTTAAATCCAGTGGGCTACGAGCAGTACTTC CASSLNPVGYEQYF
TRBJ1-3 TRBD1 TRBV2 . TGTGCCAGCAGACTGACGACAGGGACTGGAAACACCATATATTTT CASRLTTGTGNTIYF
TRBJ2-1 TRBD1 TRBV15 . TGTGCCACCAGCAGGCACAGGGGTATAGATGAGCAGTTCTTC CATSRHRGIDEQFF
TRBJ1-2 . TRBV7-9 medium-sized TGTGCCATCTTACAGGGATATGGCTACACCTTC CAILQGYGYTF
TRBJ1-2 . TRBV29-1 . TGCAGCGTTGAGGTGGGGGGCTATGGCTACACCTTC CSVEVGGYGYTF
TRBJ2-5 TRBD1 TRBV15 . TGTGCCACCAGCCGGGACAGGGGAGAGACCCAGTACTTC CATSRDRGETQYF
TRBJ1-5 . TRBV12-3/TRBV12-4 many TGTGCCAGCAGTTTCGGGAACACAGGGAATTATCAGCCCCAGCATTTT CASSFGNTGNYQPQHF
TRBJ1-1 . TRBV29-1 . TGCAGCGCCGACCGAGATTTAGGGTCGGCCACTGAAGCTTTCTTT CSADRDLGSATEAFF
TRBJ2-6 . TRBV2 many TGTGCCAGCCCCGGGGAGTCTGGGGCCAACGTCCTGACTTTC CASPGESGANVLTF
TRBJ2-7 . TRBV10-3 . TGTGCCATCAGTGACGCCCGGACACCTACCTACGAGCAGTACTTC CAISDARTPTYEQYF
TRBJ1-6 . TRBV20-1 . TGCAGTGCTAAACAGGGAAATAATTCACCCCTCCACTTT CSAKQGNNSPLHF
TRBJ1-5 . TRBV6-1 . TGTGCCAGCAGAGTTGGGTCGTCCAGCAATCAGCCCCAGCATTTT CASRVGSSSNQPQHF
TRBJ1-6 . TRBV5-4 many TGTGCCAGCTCTTCCGGGGCCGAAAGTCTCGATTCACCCCTCCACTTT CASSSGAESLDSPLHF
TRBJ2-1 TRBD2 TRBV2 many TGTGCCAGCAGTGAGACCGTAGCGGGAGTCAAGAATGAGCAGTTCTTC CASSETVAGVKNEQFF
TRBJ1-3 . TRBV11-1 many TGTGCCAGCAGCTTAGAATGGGTGGGCGCGCACTCTGGAAACACCATATATTTT CASSLEWVGAHSGNTIYF